The 25 T cell receptor beta chains below all came from one sample that was sequenced in a study of T-cell memory formation after mild COVID-19. TCRdb used MiXCR to reprocess the 5' RACE reads, holding one entry per CDR3 protein. Here the sample spans hundreds of thousands of distinct CDR3 sequences, 18% being singletons. The material sequenced was PBMCs or a T cell subset sorted from them (not recorded which). These receptors were taken from an adult woman who had mild COVID-19 (a few samples of this study predate the infection). Cell type and time point are not known.

This clonotype has a handful of counts. The chain has TRBV19 and TRBJ2-1, with TRBD2 matching 8 bases. CDR1 and CDR2 from the germline V gene are LNHDA and SQIVND (reference sequence). The CDR3 is made up of 15 amino acids. Unmatched junction bases numbered 7, after V lost 3 bases and J lost 6 bases. CDR3: CASSMSGTSSNEQFF. CDR3 DNA sequence: TGTGCCAGTAGTATGAGTGGGACTAGTAGCAATGAGCAGTTCTTC.

The rearrangement joins TRBV6-1 to TRBJ1-1; D remains ambiguous. The length of the CDR3 is 14 residues. Germline V gene data show CDR1 as MNHNS and CDR2 as SASEGT. V lost 10 bases and J lost 0, with 15 bases in between. The CDR3 reads CATVDGWMNTEAFF. For the CDR3, the DNA is TGTGCCACAGTAGACGGGTGGATGAACACTGAAGCTTTCTTT.

This clonotype was recorded a few times. The genes are TRBV20-1 and TRBJ1-1; TRBD1 matches at 7 bases. Unmatched junction bases numbered 7, after V lost 5 bases and J lost 1 base. In germline, CDR1 is DFQATT, CDR2 SNEGSKA (reference sequence). This CDR3 has 14 amino acids. In nucleotides, the CDR3 is TGCAGTGCTTGGAGGGGGCCCACGAACACTGAAGCTTTCTTT. It codes for CSAWRGPTNTEAFF.

The chain links TRBV24-1 to TRBJ2-3, with D unresolved. This CDR3 has 14 amino acids. Germline V gives CDR1 KGHDR, CDR2 SFDVKD. V dropped 3 bases and J dropped 0 bases, with 6 bases sitting between them. This chain's CDR3 is CATSDRASTDTQYF. The CDR3 region has the DNA TGTGCCACCAGTGATCGGGCTAGCACAGATACGCAGTATTTT.

This clonotype was detected only a few times. The chain uses TRBV5-6 and TRBJ2-3, with D tentatively TRBD2 (6 bases). CDR3 length equals 14 residues. Trimming cost V 3 bases and J 3 bases, with 11 bases left between them. Germline loops: CDR1 SGHDT, CDR2 YYEEEE. The CDR3 loop is CASSSRLVTDTQYF. In DNA form, the CDR3 reads TGTGCCAGCAGCTCCCGACTAGTTACAGATACGCAGTATTTT.

This clonotype has more than one count but fewer than ten. This rearrangement joins TRBV13 to TRBJ2-1; 8 bases align to TRBD2. The V segment lost 4 bases and the J segment 3 bases; nucleotides outside the gene matches: 14. In germline, CDR1 is PRHDT, CDR2 FYEKMQ (reference sequence). The length of the CDR3 is 18 residues. Written as DNA, the CDR3 is TGTGCCAGCAGCTCCGCTCTAGCGGGTCCCCGTGTCTACAATGAGCAGTTCTTC. As protein: CASSSALAGPRVYNEQFF.

This clonotype was seen many times. The chain combines TRBV24-1 with TRBJ2-1; D is possibly TRBD2 (6 bases). V was clipped by 6 bases and J by 8 bases, with 10 bases between them. The CDR3 totals 12 residues. Germline-derived CDR1 and CDR2 are KGHDR and SFDVKD. The CDR3 DNA sequence: TGTGCCACCAGTAGCCGGGAGCATGAGCAGTTCTTC. It is translated as CATSSREHEQFF.

This clonotype was detected only a few times. V gene TRBV6-6 combines with J gene TRBJ2-5; 8 nucleotides agree with TRBD1. The J segment lost 5 bases and the V segment lost 6 bases, leaving 8 bases of the junction unmatched. Germline V CDR1 and CDR2: MNHNY, SVGAGI (reference sequence). The length of the CDR3 is 14 residues. This CDR3 is CASRYPGQVETQYF. CDR3 nucleotide sequence: TGTGCCAGCAGGTATCCGGGACAGGTTGAGACCCAGTACTTC.

This clonotype was found a few times. V is TRBV20-1 and J is TRBJ2-2; a weak D match, TRBD2 (5 bases). The CDR3 spans 15 residues. CDR1 is DFQATT, CDR2 SNEGSKA, per germline (reference sequence). Trimming stripped 3 bases from V and 4 bases from J, with 15 bases between. The CDR3 protein is CSARGPRGSTGELFF. The DNA of the CDR3 is TGCAGTGCTAGGGGTCCCCGAGGGTCCACCGGGGAGCTGTTTTTT.

This clonotype was counted a few times. V usage is TRBV19 and J usage is TRBJ2-7; weak D call: TRBD2 (6 bases). The V gene lost 3 bases and the J gene lost 6 bases, with 18 bases spanning the gap. The CDR3 loop spans 15 amino acids. The germline gives CDR1 LNHDA, CDR2 SQIVND (reference sequence). The CDR3 DNA sequence: TGTGCCAGTAGTATGTCCGGGCCCCAGGGAGGCGAGCAGTACTTC. This encodes CASSMSGPQGGEQYF.

This clonotype was counted between two and nine times. The chain employs TRBV13 and TRBJ2-4; maybe TRBD2 (5 bases). Trimming left V 2 bases short and J 5 bases short, with 19 bases between. The CDR3 has 17 residues. The V gene's germline CDR1 is PRHDT and CDR2 FYEKMQ (reference sequence). The CDR3 sequence is CASSLRFRGMVENIQYF. For the CDR3, the DNA is TGTGCCAGCAGCTTACGGTTTCGGGGAATGGTGGAAAACATTCAGTACTTC.

This chain joins TRBV10-3 and TRBJ2-5; 13 nucleotides agree with TRBD2. The CDR3 has 18 amino acids. Germline V gene lookup returns CDR1 ENHRY and CDR2 SYGVKD. With V trimmed by 2 bases and J by 1 base, 7 bases remained unmatched. CDR3 amino acids: CAISERGLAGASQETQYF. CDR3 DNA: TGTGCCATCAGTGAGAGAGGACTAGCGGGGGCCTCCCAAGAGACCCAGTACTTC.

The J gene is TRBJ2-3, the V gene TRBV12-3 or TRBV12-4, with D unclear. The CDR3 contains 15 residues. With 1 base removed from V and 2 bases from J, the gap between germline ends came to 10 bases. The CDR3 DNA reads as TGTGCCAGCAGTTTAGTTTCGCGAGCCACAGATACGCAGTATTTT. Amino acid sequence: CASSLVSRATDTQYF.

In its sample, this clonotype was seen once. This chain connects TRBV4-2 to TRBJ2-5; weak D call: TRBD1 (6 bases). V dropped 0 bases and J dropped 4 bases, with 9 bases sitting between them. CDR3 length: 14 amino acids. Germline V lookup: CDR1 LGHNA, CDR2 YNFKEQ. CDR3 bases: TGTGCCAGCAGCCAAGATCTCAGGGGAGAGACCCAGTACTTC. It yields the protein CASSQDLRGETQYF.

This clonotype was recorded a few times. The CDR3 DNA is TGCGCCAGCAGCCAAGTGGGGCGTAGGAATGAGCAGTTCTTC. Translating it yields CASSQVGRRNEQFF. V usage is TRBV4-1 and J usage is TRBJ2-1; D possibly corresponds to TRBD1 (5 bases). Germline V gene lookup returns CDR1 MGHRA and CDR2 YSYEKL. This CDR3 is built from 14 residues. Trimming took 1 base from V and 7 from J, leaving 11 bases between them.

This clonotype was counted only a few times. The V gene is TRBV5-1, the J gene TRBJ2-2; no clear D. This CDR3 is 12 amino acids long. V was clipped by 4 bases and J by 6 bases, with 7 bases between them. Per the germline V gene, CDR1 is SGHRS and CDR2 is YFSETQ. CDR3 loop: CASSPYPGELFF. The CDR3 DNA sequence: TGCGCCAGCAGCCCATACCCCGGGGAGCTGTTTTTT.

The table lists this clonotype with a few counts. The chain recombines TRBV20-1 with TRBJ2-2; D not resolved. Germline CDR1 and CDR2: DFQATT and SNEGSKA (reference sequence). The CDR3 is made up of 16 amino acids. Trimming removed 2 bases at V and 3 bases at J, with 16 bases between. CDR3 nucleotides: TGCAGTGCTAGAAATTACTTCTATGGTGACACCGGGGAGCTGTTTTTT. Translated, it gives CSARNYFYGDTGELFF.

Ten or more counts support this clonotype. The chain has TRBV12-3 or TRBV12-4 and TRBJ2-1; no clear D gene. The CDR3 runs 15 residues. V shed 5 bases and J shed 0 bases, with 11 bases lying between them. CDR3: CASSPRRTSYNEQFF. DNA for the CDR3: TGTGCCAGCAGTCCCCGACGGACCTCCTACAATGAGCAGTTCTTC.

The rearrangement uses TRBV13 and TRBJ2-1, with 11 bases fitting TRBD2. The CDR3 is 17 amino acids. V trimming: 6 bases; J trimming: 8 bases; junction bases outside the gene matches: 15. The germline V gene has CDR1 PRHDT and CDR2 FYEKMQ (reference sequence). In DNA, the CDR3 is TGTGCCAGCAGGAGGGGGATTAGCGGGAGGGCCTTTGATGAGCAGTTCTTC. Its protein is CASRRGISGRAFDEQFF.

This clonotype has only a few counts. The J gene is TRBJ2-7, the V gene TRBV6-5; 7 positions match TRBD1. Germline CDR1 reads MNHEY; CDR2 reads SVGAGI. After removal of 6 bases from V and 3 bases from J, the junction contained 11 bases not matched to a gene. This CDR3 region has 15 residues. The CDR3: CASRAGTDNIYEQYF. The CDR3 DNA is TGTGCCAGCAGGGCCGGGACAGATAATATCTACGAGCAGTACTTC.

This clonotype has more than one count but fewer than ten. The chain employs TRBV7-3 and TRBJ2-1, with 16 nucleotides matching TRBD2. The CDR3 loop spans 19 amino acids. Germline trimming cut 3 bases from V and 8 bases from J; bases unmatched to any gene: 13. Germline V lookup: CDR1 SGHTA, CDR2 FQGTGA. Here the CDR3 reads CASSFGTSGRAGLGDEQFF. The CDR3 nucleotides are TGTGCCAGCAGCTTCGGGACTAGCGGGAGGGCCGGTTTGGGCGATGAGCAGTTCTTC.

The chain links TRBV6-5 to TRBJ1-2, with 9 bases that match TRBD1. The CDR3 spans 15 residues. Germline CDR1 reads MNHEY; CDR2 reads SVGAGI. V shed 2 bases, J shed 0 bases, and the junction held 1 base outside the gene matches. CDR3 nucleotides: TGTGCCAGCAGTTACGGGACAGGGACTAACTATGGCTACACCTTC. As protein: CASSYGTGTNYGYTF.

The chain has TRBV7-3 and TRBJ2-3; a weak D match, TRBD2 (6 bases). The CDR3 is made up of 15 amino acids. Trimming took off 5 bases at V and 2 bases at J, with 14 bases between the two ends. Germline lookup yields CDR1 SGHTA and CDR2 FQGTGA. Here the CDR3 DNA reads TGTGCCAGCAGCCTTGGGGGGTTCCTCACAGATACGCAGTATTTT. Translation: CASSLGGFLTDTQYF.

The chain links TRBV11-2 to TRBJ1-1, with D maybe TRBD1 (5 bases). The CDR3 consists of 17 residues. V lost 5 bases to trimming and J lost 0 bases, with 19 bases between them. Germline V lookup: CDR1 SGHAT, CDR2 FQNNGV. CDR3 DNA sequence: TGTGCCAGCAGCCTTAGGGGCCGCATTGGCATGAACACTGAAGCTTTCTTT. The encoded protein is CASSLRGRIGMNTEAFF.

The chain is built from TRBV29-1 and TRBJ1-2; D not certain. Deletions cut 1 base from V and 5 bases from J, with 14 bases between. This CDR3 has 14 residues. Germline assignment: CDR1 SQVTM and CDR2 ANQGSEA. DNA for the CDR3: TGCAGCGTTGAAGTTTTGTCAAGAACTTATGGCTACACCTTC. It translates to CSVEVLSRTYGYTF.